This T cell receptor beta chain was retrieved from a study of vaccination and CD4 T cells after COVID-19. V lost 6 bases and J lost 10, with 24 bases in between. The length of the CDR3 is 15 residues. Germline lookup yields CDR1 LNHDA and CDR2 SQIVND (reference sequence). In regard to this clonotype: Its antigen is unknown.

Treatment here: approximately nine-day PBMC culture with coronavirus spike peptide pools or control peptides (ViraFEST assay). The assay that was used to sequence DNA from cultured CD4+ T cells was the Oncomine TCR Beta short-read assay. Cultured CD4+ T cells yielded the extracted genomic DNA. TCRdb re-called the PCR reads through MiXCR, storing one row per CDR3 protein. The table has 6,000 to 8,500 distinct CDR3 sequences, 60% to 65% seen once. This sequence was found in a human donor who had recovered from COVID-19. The sample comprised CD4+ T cells from blood, cultured in vitro. The rearrangement joins TRBV19 to TRBJ1-1; D is perhaps TRBD1 (5 bases). The CDR3 protein is CASSPDFRDAAGAFF. The CDR3 DNA sequence: TGTGCCAGTAGCCCAGATTTCCGGGACGCAGCCGGAGCTTTCTTT.